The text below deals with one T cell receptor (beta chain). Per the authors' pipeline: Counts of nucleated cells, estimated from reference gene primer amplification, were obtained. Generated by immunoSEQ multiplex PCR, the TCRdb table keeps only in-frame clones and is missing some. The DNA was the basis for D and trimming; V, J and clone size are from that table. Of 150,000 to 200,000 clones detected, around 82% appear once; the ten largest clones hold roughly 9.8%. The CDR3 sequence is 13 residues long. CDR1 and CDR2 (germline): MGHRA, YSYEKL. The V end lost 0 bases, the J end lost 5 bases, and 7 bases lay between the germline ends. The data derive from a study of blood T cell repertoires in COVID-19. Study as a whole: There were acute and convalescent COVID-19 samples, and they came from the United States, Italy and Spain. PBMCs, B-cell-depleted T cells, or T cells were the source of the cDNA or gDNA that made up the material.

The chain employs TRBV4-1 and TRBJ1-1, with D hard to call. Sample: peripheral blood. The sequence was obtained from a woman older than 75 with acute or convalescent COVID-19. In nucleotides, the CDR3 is TGCGCCAGCAGCCAAGATTCGCGGACTGAAGCTTTCTTT. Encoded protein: CASSQDSRTEAFF.